This T cell receptor beta chain derives from a study of coeliac disease. Notes on the study in general: The authors considered this approach unsuitable for unbiased detection of gliadin-specific T cells. Few TRB amino acid sequences were shared between samples; most were unique.

V was shortened by 2 bases and J by 2 bases, with 15 bases between the two germline ends. The CDR3 has 15 amino acids. Germline V gives CDR1 GTSNPN, CDR2 SVGIG (reference sequence). This clone has only one observation. Its specificity is unknown. Each fraction contributed one roughly 500,000-cell aliquot for sequencing. The table came from immunoSEQ multiplex PCR; TCRdb's copy has only in-frame clones and leaves some out. The data contain some 6,200 clones, 65% to 70% of them singletons. Sequenced: lymphocytes from the gut lamina propria. This rearrangement joins TRBV30 to TRBJ1-2; D might be TRBD1 (5 bases). The TCR sequence derives from a man between 65 and 85 years old with active celiac disease. CDR3 residues: CAWSSARARNYGYTF. The CDR3 bases are TGTGCCTGGAGTTCGGCCAGGGCGCGGAACTATGGCTACACCTTC.